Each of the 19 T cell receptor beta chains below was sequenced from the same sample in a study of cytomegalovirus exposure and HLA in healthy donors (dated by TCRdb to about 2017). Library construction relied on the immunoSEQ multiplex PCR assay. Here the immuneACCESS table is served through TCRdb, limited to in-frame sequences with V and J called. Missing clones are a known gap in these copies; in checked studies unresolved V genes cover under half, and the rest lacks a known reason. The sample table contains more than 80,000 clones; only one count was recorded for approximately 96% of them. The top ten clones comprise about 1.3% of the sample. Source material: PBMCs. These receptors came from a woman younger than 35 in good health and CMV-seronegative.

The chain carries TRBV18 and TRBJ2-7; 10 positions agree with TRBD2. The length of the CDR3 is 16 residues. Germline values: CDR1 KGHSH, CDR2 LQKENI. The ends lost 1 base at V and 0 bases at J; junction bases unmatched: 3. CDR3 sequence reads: CASSPLLAGVSYEQYF. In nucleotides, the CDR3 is TGTGCCAGCTCACCACTGCTAGCGGGAGTCTCCTACGAGCAGTACTTC.

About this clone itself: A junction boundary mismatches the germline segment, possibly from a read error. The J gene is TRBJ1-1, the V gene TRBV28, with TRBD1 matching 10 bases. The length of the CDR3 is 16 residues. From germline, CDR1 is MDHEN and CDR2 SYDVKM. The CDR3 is CASSTQLLGQGRLGKF. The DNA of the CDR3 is TGTGCCAGCAGTACCCAACTGCTGGGACAGGGGAGGTTGGGTAAGTTT.

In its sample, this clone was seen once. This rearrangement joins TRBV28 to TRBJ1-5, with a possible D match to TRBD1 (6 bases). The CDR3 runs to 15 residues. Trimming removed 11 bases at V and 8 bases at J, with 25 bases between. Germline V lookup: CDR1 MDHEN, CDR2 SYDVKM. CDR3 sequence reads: CAGGGRGSISEPQHF. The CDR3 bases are TGTGCCGGTGGGGGCAGGGGATCAATTTCGGAGCCCCAGCATTTT.

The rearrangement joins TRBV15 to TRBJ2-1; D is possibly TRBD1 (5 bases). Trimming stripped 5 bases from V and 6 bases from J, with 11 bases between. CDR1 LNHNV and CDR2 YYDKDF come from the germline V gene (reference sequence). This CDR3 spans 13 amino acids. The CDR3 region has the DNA TGTGCCACCAGCCCAGACAGTTCCAATGAGCAGTTCTTC. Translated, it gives CATSPDSSNEQFF.

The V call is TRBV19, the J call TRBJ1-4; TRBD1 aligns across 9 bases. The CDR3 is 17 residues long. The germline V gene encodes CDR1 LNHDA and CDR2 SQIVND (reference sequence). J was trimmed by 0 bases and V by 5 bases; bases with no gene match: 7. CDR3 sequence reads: CASSPTGGTTTNEKLFF. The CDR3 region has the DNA TGTGCCAGTAGTCCGACAGGGGGAACTACAACTAATGAAAAACTGTTTTTT. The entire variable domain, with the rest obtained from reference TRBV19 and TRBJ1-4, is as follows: DGGITQSPKYLFRKEGQNVTLSCEQNLNHDAMYWYRQDPGQGLRLIYYSQIVNDFQKGDIAEGYSVSREKKESFPLTVTSAQKNPTAFYLCASSPTGGTTTNEKLFFGSGTQLSVL.

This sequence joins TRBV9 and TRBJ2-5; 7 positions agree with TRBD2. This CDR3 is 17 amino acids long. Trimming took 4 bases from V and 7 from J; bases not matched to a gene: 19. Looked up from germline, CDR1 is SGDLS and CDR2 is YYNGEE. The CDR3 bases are TGTGCCAGCAGCACTCCCCGGGGCGCGGGAGAAATCGTGACCCAGTACTTC. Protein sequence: CASSTPRGAGEIVTQYF.

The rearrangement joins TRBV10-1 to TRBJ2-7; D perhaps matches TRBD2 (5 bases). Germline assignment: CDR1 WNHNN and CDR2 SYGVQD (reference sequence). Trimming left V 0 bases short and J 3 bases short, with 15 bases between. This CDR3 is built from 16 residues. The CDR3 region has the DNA TGCGCCAGCAGTGAGTCTGCCCGGGGATTCGGCTACGAGCAGTACTTC. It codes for CASSESARGFGYEQYF.

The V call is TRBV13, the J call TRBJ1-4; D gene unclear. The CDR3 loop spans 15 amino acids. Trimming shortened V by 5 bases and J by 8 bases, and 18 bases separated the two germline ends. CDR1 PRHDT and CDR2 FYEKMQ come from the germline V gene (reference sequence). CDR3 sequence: CASSLKGSGVEKLFF. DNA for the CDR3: TGTGCCAGCAGCCTTAAGGGTTCCGGGGTCGAAAAACTGTTTTTT.

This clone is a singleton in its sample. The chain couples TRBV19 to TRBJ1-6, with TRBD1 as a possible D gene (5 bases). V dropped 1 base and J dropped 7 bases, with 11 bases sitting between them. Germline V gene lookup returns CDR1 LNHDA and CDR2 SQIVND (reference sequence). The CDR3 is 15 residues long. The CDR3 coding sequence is TGTGCCAGTAGTATAGTAGGGGCCGGGAATTCACCCCTCCACTTT. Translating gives CASSIVGAGNSPLHF.

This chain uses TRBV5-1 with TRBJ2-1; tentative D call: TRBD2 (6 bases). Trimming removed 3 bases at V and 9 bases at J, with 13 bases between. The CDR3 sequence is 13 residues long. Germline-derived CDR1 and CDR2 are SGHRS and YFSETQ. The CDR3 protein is CASSSRDFGEQFF. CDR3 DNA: TGCGCCAGCAGCTCCCGGGACTTCGGTGAGCAGTTCTTC.

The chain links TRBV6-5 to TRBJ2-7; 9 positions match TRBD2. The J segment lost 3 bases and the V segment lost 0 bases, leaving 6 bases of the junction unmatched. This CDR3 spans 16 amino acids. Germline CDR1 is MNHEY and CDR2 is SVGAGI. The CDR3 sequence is CASSYSRLADLYEQYF. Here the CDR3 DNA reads TGTGCCAGCAGTTACTCGCGACTAGCGGACCTCTACGAGCAGTACTTC.

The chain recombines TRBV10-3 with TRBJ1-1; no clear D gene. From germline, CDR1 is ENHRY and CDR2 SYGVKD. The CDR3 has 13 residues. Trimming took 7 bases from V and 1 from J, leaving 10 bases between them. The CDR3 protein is CAITLGGNTEAFF. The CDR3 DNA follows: TGTGCCATCACATTAGGAGGGAACACTGAAGCTTTCTTT.

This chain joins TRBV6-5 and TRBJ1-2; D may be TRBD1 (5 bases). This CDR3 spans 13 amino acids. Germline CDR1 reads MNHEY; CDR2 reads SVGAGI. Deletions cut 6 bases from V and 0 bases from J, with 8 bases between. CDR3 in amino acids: CASSSGSNYGYTF. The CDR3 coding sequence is TGTGCCAGCAGCTCAGGGTCTAACTATGGCTACACCTTC.

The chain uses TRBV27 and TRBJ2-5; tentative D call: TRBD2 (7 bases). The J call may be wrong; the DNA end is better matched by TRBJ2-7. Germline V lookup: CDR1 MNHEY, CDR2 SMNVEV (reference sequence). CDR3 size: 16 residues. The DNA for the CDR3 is TGTGCCAGCAGTCCACAAGGGGGGGAGCGGAGATACGAGCAGTACTTC. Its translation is CASSPQGGERRYEQYF.

The CDR3 region has the DNA TGTGCCAGCAGTCCAGCGCGGGGGGGAGCTGAAGCTTTCTTT. Encoded protein: CASSPARGGAEAFF. This chain uses TRBV28 with TRBJ1-1; a possible D gene is TRBD1 (5 bases). Per germline, CDR1 MDHEN and CDR2 SYDVKM. Trimming left V 5 bases short and J 6 bases short, with 16 bases between. This CDR3 spans 14 amino acids.

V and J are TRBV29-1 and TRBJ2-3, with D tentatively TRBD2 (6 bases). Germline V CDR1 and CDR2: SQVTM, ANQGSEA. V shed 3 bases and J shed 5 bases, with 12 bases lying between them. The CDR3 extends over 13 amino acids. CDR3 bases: TGCAGCGTTGATGGGGGACTGGAAGATACGCAGTATTTT. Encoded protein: CSVDGGLEDTQYF.

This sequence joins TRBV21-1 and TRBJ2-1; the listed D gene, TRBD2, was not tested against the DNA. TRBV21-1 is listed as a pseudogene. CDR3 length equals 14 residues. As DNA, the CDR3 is TGTGCCAGCAGCAAAGGACTAAATGCCGATGAGCAGTTCTTC. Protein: CASSKGLNADEQFF.

CDR3 amino acids: CASSTKGQITDTQYF. CDR3 nucleotide sequence: TGTGCCAGTAGTACCAAAGGACAGATCACAGATACGCAGTATTTT. The V gene is TRBV19, the J gene TRBJ2-3; perhaps TRBD1 as D (6 bases). The V end was cut by 4 bases, the J end by 2 bases, with 13 bases between. Germline values: CDR1 LNHDA, CDR2 SQIVND (reference sequence). The length of the CDR3 is 15 residues.

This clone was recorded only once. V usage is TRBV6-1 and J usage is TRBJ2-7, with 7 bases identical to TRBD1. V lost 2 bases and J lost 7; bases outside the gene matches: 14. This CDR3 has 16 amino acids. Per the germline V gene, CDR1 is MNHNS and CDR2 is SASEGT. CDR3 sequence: CASSELGTVRFGEQYF. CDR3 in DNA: TGTGCCAGCAGTGAACTGGGGACAGTAAGGTTCGGGGAGCAGTACTTC.